This TCR beta chain came from a study of OX40 agonist ivuxolimab in advanced cancers. General observations from the study: Expanded clones were, on average, more numerous in CD8+ T cells than in CD4+. Low clonal expansion, among the lowest seen, marked partial responders at 0.1-3.0 mg/kg.

Using immunoSEQ multiplex PCR, the repertoire was profiled, and TCRdb retains in-frame clones only, with some absent. Of tens of thousands of clones in the sample, more than 70% were seen once. A remark on this clone: Its target is not known.

CDR3 length: 15 residues. V lost 2 bases to trimming and J lost 7 bases; unmatched junction nucleotides: 3. Per the germline V gene, CDR1 is SSHAT and CDR2 is FNYEAQ (reference sequence). The chain employs TRBV7-7 and TRBJ2-1, with TRBD2 matching over 12 bases. The receptor's source is an adult with an advanced solid tumor such as melanoma, head and neck, liver or kidney cancer. The sample in question was CD4+ or CD8+ T cells sorted from blood, obtained in a trial of the OX40 agonist ivuxolimab. This CDR3 is CASSLTLAGGNEQFF. As DNA, the CDR3 is TGTGCCAGCAGCTTAACGCTAGCGGGGGGGAATGAGCAGTTCTTC. Variable domain in full (rest from reference TRBV7-7 and TRBJ2-1): GAGVSQSPRYKVTKRGQDVTLRCDPISSHATLYWYQQALGQGPEFLTYFNYEAQPDKSGLPSDRFSAERPEGSISTLTIQRTEQRDSAMYRCASSLTLAGGNEQFFGPGTRLTVL.